This section outlines one TCR beta chain sequence together with its context. These data are taken from a study of cytomegalovirus exposure and HLA in healthy donors. This table comes from immunoSEQ multiplex PCR, and its TCRdb copy is limited to in-frame clones, with some not included. Found here are fewer than 250,000 clones, around 87% of them singletons; the top ten hold roughly 2%. The V and J ends lost 3 bases and 0 bases respectively, with 3 bases between them. Germline V gene data show CDR1 as SGHVS and CDR2 as FQNEAQ. The CDR3 sequence is 13 residues long. The rearrangement uses TRBV7-8 and TRBJ1-5; no reliable D call. The specimen sequenced was PBMCs. The source is a woman aged 18-29 years in good health and CMV-seropositive. This CDR3 is CASSFNSNQPQHF. The CDR3 nucleotides read TGTGCCAGCAGCTTCAATAGCAATCAGCCCCAGCATTTT.